Listed here is a single T cell receptor (beta chain). The data stem from a study of PD-1 blockade in classical Hodgkin lymphoma. Using immunoSEQ multiplex PCR, the repertoire was profiled, and TCRdb retains in-frame clones only, with some absent. The data show approximately 110,000 clones, roughly 90% seen once. The time point denotes: cycle 4 day 1 (C4D1), after less than seven weeks of nivolumab. In every patient, relapse followed autologous stem cell transplantation, while exposure to brentuximab vedotin differed. This CDR3 contains 17 residues. Trimming removed 1 base from V and 0 bases from J, with 15 bases in between. Germline assignment: CDR1 MGHRA and CDR2 YSYEKL.

Sequenced material: peripheral blood mononuclear cells (PBMCs), taken before the fourth cycle of nivolumab. The receptor's source is a human donor with classical Hodgkin lymphoma. The chain joins TRBV4-1 to TRBJ1-1; D unclear. The CDR3 loop is CASSQVDLGFLNTEAFF. CDR3 sequence (DNA): TGCGCCAGCAGCCAAGTCGACCTCGGGTTCCTGAACACTGAAGCTTTCTTT.